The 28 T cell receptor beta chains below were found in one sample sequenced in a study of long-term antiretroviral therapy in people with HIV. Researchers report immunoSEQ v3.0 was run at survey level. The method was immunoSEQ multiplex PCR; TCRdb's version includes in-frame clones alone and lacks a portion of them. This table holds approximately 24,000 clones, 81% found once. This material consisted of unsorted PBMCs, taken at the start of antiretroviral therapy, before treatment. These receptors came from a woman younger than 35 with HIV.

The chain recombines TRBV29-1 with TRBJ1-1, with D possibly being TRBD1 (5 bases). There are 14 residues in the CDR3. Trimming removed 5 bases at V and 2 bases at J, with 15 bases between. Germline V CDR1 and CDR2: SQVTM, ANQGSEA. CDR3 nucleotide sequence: TGCAGCGTTACGCCAGGGTCAGGCAACACTGAAGCTTTCTTT. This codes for CSVTPGSGNTEAFF.

CDR3 loop: CASSVAGINTFRGYSNQPQHF. As DNA, the CDR3 is TGTGCCAGCAGTGTAGCAGGCATTAACACGTTTCGGGGATATAGCAATCAGCCCCAGCATTTT. The chain couples TRBV28 to TRBJ1-5; D remains ambiguous. V was trimmed by 5 bases and J by 0 bases, leaving 29 bases between them. The CDR3 loop spans 21 amino acids. Germline values: CDR1 MDHEN, CDR2 SYDVKM.

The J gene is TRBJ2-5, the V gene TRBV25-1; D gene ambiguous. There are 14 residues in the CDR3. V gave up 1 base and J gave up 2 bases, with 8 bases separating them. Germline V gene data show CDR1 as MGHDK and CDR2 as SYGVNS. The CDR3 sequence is CASSESRPQETQYF. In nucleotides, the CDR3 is TGTGCCAGCAGTGAATCTAGACCGCAAGAGACCCAGTACTTC. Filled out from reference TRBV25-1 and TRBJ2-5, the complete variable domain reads EADIYQTPRYLVIGTGKKITLECSQTMGHDKMYWYQQDPGMELHLIHYSYGVNSTEKGDLSSESTVSRIRTEHFPLTLESARPSHTSQYLCASSESRPQETQYFGPGTRLLVL.

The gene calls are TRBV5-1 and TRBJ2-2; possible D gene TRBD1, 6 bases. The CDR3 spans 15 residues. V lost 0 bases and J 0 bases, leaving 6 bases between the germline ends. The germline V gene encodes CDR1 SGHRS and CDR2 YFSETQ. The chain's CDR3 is CASSLDRANTGELFF. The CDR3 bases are TGCGCCAGCAGCTTGGACAGGGCGAACACCGGGGAGCTGTTTTTT.

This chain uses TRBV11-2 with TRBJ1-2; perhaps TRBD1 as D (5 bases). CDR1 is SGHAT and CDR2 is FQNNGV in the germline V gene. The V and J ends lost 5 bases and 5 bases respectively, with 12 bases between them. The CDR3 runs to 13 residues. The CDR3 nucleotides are TGTGCCAGCAGCCCGGGACGACCTTATGGCTACACCTTC. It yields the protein CASSPGRPYGYTF.

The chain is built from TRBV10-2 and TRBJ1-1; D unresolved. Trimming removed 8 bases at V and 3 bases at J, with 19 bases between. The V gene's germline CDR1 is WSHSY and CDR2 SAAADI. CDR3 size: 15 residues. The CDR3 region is CASRPSSSRYTEAFF. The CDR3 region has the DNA TGCGCCAGCCGCCCAAGTTCGAGTCGGTACACTGAAGCTTTCTTT.

For the CDR3, the DNA is TGTGCCAGCAGCGTAGAGGGGAACGGGGAAGAGACCCAGTACTTC. Translated: CASSVEGNGEETQYF. The chain has TRBV9 and TRBJ2-5; D possibly uses TRBD1 or TRBD2 (5 bases each). The length of the CDR3 is 15 residues. CDR1 and CDR2 (germline): SGDLS, YYNGEE. The V end lost 0 bases, the J end lost 3 bases, and 12 bases lay between the germline ends.

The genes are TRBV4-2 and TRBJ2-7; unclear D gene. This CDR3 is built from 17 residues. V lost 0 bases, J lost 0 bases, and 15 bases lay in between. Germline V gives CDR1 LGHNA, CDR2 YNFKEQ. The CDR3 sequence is CASSQDYPGKSSYEQYF. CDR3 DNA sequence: TGTGCCAGCAGCCAAGATTACCCCGGAAAGAGCTCCTACGAGCAGTACTTC.

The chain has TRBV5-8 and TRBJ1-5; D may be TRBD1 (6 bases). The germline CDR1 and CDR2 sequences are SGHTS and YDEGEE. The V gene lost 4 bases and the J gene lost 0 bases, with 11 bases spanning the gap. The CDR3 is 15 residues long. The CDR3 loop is CASSPQGYSNQPQHF. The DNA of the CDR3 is TGTGCCAGCAGCCCACAGGGATATAGCAATCAGCCCCAGCATTTT.

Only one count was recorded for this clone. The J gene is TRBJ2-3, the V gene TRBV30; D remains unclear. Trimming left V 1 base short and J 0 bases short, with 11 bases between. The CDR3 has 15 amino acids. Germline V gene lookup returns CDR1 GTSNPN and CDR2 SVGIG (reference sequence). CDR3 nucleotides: TGTGCCTGGAGTGAGGCAGTCACTAGCACAGATACGCAGTATTTT. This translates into CAWSEAVTSTDTQYF.

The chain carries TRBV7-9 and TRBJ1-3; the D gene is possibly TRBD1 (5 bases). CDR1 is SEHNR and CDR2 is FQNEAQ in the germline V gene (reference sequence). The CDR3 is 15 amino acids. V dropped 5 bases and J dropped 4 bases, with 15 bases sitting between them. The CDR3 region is CASSHTGLAGNTIYF. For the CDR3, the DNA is TGTGCCAGCAGCCACACAGGCCTGGCAGGAAACACCATATATTTT.

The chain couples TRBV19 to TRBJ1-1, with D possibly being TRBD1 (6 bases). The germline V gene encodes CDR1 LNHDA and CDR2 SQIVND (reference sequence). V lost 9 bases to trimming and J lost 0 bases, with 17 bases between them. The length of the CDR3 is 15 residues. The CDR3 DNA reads TGTGCCAGCACACAGGGTCGGGGGATGAACACTGAAGCTTTCTTT. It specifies CASTQGRGMNTEAFF.

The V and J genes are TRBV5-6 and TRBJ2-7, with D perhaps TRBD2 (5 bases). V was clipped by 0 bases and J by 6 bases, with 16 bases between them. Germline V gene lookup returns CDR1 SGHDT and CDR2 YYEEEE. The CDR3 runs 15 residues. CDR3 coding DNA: TGTGCCAGCAGCTTGGCCGCGCAAGGAGGCCTCGAGCAGTACTTC. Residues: CASSLAAQGGLEQYF. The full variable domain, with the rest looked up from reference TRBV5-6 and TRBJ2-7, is DAGVTQSPTHLIKTRGQQVTLRCSPKSGHDTVSWYQQALGQGPQFIFQYYEEEERQRGNFPDRFSGHQFPNYSSELNVNALLLGDSALYLCASSLAAQGGLEQYFGPGTRLTVT.

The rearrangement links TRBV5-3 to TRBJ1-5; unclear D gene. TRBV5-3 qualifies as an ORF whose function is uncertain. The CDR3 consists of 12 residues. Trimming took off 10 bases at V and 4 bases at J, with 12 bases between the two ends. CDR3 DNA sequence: TGTGCCGGAAACTTGGGGAATCAGCCCCAGCATTTT. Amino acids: CAGNLGNQPQHF.

In DNA, the CDR3 is TGTGCCAGCAGTGGTAGGGACAGGGAATCGCCCGAGCAGTACTTC. This translates into CASSGRDRESPEQYF. J is TRBJ2-7 and V is TRBV6-1, with TRBD1 matching over 9 bases. CDR1 and CDR2 from the germline V gene are MNHNS and SASEGT. CDR3 length: 15 amino acids. The junction had 10 bases not matched to a gene; V was cut back by 4 bases and J by 6 bases.

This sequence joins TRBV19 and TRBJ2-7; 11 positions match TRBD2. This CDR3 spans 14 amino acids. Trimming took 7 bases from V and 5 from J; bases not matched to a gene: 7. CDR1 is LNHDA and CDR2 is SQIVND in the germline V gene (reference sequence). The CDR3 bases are TGTGCCAGTAACCCGGGACTAGCGGTCCACGAGCAGTACTTC. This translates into CASNPGLAVHEQYF. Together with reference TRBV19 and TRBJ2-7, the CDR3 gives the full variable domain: DGGITQSPKYLFRKEGQNVTLSCEQNLNHDAMYWYRQDPGQGLRLIYYSQIVNDFQKGDIAEGYSVSREKKESFPLTVTSAQKNPTAFYLCASNPGLAVHEQYFGPGTRLTVT.

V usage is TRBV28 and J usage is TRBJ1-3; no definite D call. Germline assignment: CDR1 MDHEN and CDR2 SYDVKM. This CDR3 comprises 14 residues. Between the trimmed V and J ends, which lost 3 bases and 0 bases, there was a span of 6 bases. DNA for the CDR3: TGTGCCAGCAGTTTTCCTGACTCTGGAAACACCATATATTTT. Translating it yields CASSFPDSGNTIYF.

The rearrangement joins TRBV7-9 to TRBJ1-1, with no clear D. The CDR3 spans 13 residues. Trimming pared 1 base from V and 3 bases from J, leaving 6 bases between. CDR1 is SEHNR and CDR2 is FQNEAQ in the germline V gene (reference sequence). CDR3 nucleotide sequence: TGTGCCAGCAGCTTAGGTATTGACACTGAAGCTTTCTTT. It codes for CASSLGIDTEAFF.

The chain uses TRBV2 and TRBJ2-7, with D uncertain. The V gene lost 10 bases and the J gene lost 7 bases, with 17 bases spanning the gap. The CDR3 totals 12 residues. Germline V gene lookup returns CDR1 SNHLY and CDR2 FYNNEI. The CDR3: CATATLVREQYF. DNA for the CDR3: TGTGCCACAGCAACCCTAGTTCGGGAGCAGTACTTC.

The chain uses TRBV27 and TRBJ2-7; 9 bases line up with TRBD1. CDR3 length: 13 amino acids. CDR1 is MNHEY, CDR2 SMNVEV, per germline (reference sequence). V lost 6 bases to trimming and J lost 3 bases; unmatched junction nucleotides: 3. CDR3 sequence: CASRPGQGYEQYF. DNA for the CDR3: TGTGCCAGCAGACCGGGACAGGGCTACGAGCAGTACTTC.

The CDR3 sequence is CSADRGANTEAFF. CDR3 coding DNA: TGCAGCGCTGACAGGGGGGCGAACACTGAAGCTTTCTTT. This chain joins TRBV29-1 and TRBJ1-1, with 9 bases identical to TRBD1. The germline V gene has CDR1 SQVTM and CDR2 ANQGSEA. Losses at the gene ends were 7 bases for V and 1 base for J; bases not matched to a gene: 4. This CDR3 is built from 13 residues.

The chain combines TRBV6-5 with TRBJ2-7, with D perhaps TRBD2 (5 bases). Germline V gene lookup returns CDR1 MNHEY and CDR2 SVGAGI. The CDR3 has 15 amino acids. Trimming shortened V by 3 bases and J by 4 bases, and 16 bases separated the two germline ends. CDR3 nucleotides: TGTGCCAGCAGTTATGGCCCCCTCGGGAATTACGAGCAGTACTTC. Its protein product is CASSYGPLGNYEQYF.

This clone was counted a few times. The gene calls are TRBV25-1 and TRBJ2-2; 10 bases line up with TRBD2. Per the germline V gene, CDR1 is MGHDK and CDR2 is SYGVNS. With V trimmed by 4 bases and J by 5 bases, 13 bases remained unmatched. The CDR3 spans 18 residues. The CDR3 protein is CASSVSLAGDPKTGELFF. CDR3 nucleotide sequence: TGTGCCAGCAGTGTCTCCCTAGCGGGAGACCCAAAGACCGGGGAGCTGTTTTTT.

This CDR3 is CASSDVGVRREEYF. Here the CDR3 DNA reads TGTGCCAGCAGTGATGTGGGGGTTCGGAGGGAGGAATACTTC. The J gene is TRBJ2-7, the V gene TRBV6-1, with D possibly matching TRBD2 (6 bases). CDR1 and CDR2 (germline): MNHNS, SASEGT. Trimming took off 3 bases at V and 13 bases at J, with 22 bases between the two ends. The CDR3 runs to 14 residues.

CDR3 DNA sequence: TGTGCCAGCACACCGGGACAGGGGGCGCAGGAGCAGTTCTTC. This sequence encodes CASTPGQGAQEQFF. This rearrangement joins TRBV7-2 to TRBJ2-1, with 12 bases fitting TRBD1. This CDR3 is built from 14 residues. V trimming: 7 bases; J trimming: 10 bases; junction bases outside the gene matches: 8. Per the germline V gene, CDR1 is SGHTA and CDR2 is FQGNSA.

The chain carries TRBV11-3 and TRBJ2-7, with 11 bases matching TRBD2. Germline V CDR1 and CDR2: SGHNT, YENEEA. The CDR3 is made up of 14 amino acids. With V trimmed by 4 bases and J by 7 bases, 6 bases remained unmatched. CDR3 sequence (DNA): TGTGCCAGCAGCTCCTCTAGCGGGGGGTTGGAGCAGTACTTC. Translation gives CASSSSSGGLEQYF.

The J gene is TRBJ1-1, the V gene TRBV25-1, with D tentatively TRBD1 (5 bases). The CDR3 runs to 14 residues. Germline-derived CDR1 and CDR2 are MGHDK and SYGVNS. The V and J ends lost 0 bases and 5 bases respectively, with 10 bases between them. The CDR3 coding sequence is TGTGCCAGCAGTGAATACGGCAGGGAGACTGAAGCTTTCTTT. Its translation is CASSEYGRETEAFF.

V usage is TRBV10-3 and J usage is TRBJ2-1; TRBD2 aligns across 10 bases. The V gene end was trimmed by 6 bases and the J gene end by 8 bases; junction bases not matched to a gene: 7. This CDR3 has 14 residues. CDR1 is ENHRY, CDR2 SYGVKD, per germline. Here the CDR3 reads CAIRQSGGVDEQFF. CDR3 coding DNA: TGTGCCATCAGGCAAAGCGGGGGGGTCGATGAGCAGTTCTTC.